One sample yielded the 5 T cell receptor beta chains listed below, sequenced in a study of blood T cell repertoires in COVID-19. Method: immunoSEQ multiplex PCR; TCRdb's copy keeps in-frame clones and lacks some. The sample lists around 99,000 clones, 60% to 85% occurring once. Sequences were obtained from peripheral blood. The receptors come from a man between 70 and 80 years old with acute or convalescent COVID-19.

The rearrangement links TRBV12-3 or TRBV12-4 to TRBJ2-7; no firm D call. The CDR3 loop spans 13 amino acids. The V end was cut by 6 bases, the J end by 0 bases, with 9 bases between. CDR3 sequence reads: CASSPLVSYEQYF. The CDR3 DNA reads TGTGCCAGCAGCCCCCTCGTCTCCTACGAGCAGTACTTC.

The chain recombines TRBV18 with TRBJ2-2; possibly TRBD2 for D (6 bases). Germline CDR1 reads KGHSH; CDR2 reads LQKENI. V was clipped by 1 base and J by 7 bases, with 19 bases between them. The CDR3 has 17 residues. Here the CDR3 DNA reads TGTGCCAGCTCACCACTCCAAGCGGCCGGGGGTGACGGGGAGCTGTTTTTT. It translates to CASSPLQAAGGDGELFF.

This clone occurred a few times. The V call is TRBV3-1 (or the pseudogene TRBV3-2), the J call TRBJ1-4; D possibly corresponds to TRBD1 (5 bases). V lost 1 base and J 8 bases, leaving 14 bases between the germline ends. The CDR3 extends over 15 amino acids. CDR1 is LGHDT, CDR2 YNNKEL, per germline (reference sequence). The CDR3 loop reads CASSQGEGDMEKLFF. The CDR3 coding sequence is TGTGCCAGCAGCCAAGGTGAAGGGGATATGGAAAAACTGTTTTTT.

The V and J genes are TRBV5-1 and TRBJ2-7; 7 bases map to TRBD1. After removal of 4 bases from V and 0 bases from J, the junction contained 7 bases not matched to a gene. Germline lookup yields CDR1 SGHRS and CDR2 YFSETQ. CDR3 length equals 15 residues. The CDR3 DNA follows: TGCGCCAGCAGCACGTACAGGGGAACCTCCTACGAGCAGTACTTC. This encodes CASSTYRGTSYEQYF.

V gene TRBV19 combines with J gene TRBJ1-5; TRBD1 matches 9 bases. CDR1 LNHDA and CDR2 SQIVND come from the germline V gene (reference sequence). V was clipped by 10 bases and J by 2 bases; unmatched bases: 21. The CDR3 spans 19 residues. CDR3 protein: CATSPPRLQGALGNQPQHF. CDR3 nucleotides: TGTGCCACCTCCCCCCCCCGATTACAGGGGGCGTTGGGCAATCAGCCCCAGCATTTT.